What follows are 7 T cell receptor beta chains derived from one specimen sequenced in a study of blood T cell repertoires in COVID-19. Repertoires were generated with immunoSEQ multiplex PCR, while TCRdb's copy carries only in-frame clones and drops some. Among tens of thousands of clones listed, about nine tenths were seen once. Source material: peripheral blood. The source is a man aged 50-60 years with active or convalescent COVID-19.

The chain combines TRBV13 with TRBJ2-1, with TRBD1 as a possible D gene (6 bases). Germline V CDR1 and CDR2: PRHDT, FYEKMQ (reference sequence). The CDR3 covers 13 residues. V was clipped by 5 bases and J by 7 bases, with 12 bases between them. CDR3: CASSPSGQNEQFF. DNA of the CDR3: TGTGCCAGCAGCCCCAGCGGACAGAATGAGCAGTTCTTC.

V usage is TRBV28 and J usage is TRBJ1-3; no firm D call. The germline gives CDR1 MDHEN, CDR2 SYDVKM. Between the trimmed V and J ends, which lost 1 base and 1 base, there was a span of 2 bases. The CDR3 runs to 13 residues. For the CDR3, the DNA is TGTGCCAGCAGTTTATCATCTGGAAACACCATATATTTT. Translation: CASSLSSGNTIYF.

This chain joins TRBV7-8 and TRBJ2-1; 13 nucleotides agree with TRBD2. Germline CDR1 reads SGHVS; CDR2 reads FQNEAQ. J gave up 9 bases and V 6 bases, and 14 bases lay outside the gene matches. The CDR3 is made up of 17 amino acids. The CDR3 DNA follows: TGTGCCAGCAGACCTAAGACTAGCGGGGGGCTCCGTGGTGAGCAGTTCTTC. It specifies CASRPKTSGGLRGEQFF.

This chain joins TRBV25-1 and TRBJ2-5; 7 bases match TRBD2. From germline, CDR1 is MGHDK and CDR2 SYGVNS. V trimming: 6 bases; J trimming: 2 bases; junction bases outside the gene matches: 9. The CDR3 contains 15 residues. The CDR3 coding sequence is TGTGCCAGCAGCCCGTATGGGGGAGGGCAAGAGACCCAGTACTTC. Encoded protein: CASSPYGGGQETQYF.

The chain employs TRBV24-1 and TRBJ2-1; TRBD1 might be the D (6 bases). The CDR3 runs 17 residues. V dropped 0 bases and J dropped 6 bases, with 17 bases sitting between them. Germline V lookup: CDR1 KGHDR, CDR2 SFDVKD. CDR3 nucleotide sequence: TGTGCCACCAGTGATTTGGGGAGCGAGACAGGCCGCAATGAGCAGTTCTTC. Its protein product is CATSDLGSETGRNEQFF.

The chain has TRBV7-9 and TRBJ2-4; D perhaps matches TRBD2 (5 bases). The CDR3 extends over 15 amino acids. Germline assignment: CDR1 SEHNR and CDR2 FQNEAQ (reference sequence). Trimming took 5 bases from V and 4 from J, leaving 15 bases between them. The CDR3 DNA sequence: TGTGCCAGCAGCCCCCCTTTATGGGAGAAAAACATTCAGTACTTC. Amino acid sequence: CASSPPLWEKNIQYF. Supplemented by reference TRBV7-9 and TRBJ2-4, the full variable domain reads DTGVSQNPRHKITKRGQNVTFRCDPISEHNRLYWYRQTLGQGPEFLTYFQNEAQLEKSRLLSDRFSAERPKGSFSTLEIQRTEQGDSAMYLCASSPPLWEKNIQYFGAGTRLSVL.

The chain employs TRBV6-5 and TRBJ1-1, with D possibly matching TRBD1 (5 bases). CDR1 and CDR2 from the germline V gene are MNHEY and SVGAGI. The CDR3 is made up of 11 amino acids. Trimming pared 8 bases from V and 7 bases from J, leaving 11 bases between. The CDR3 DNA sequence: TGTGCCAGCTTCCAGGGCGTTGAAGCTTTCTTT. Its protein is CASFQGVEAFF.